This T cell receptor beta chain was captured in a study of T cells in Graves' hyperthyroidism and ophthalmopathy. Study information: The authors collected peripheral blood at initial diagnosis, before any treatment. Study outcomes and limitations: Classification by a 13 V-J model distinguished ophthalmopathy from stable hyperthyroidism.

Exclusion of patients followed from uncontrolled infection, other autoimmune disease, pregnancy or lactation. This clonotype was seen many times. Antigen unknown. The CDR3 consists of 13 residues. Germline assignment: CDR1 SEHNR and CDR2 FQNEAQ (reference sequence). V was shortened by 2 bases and J by 8 bases, with 7 bases between the two germline ends. TCR beta CDR3 sequences were amplified from RNA transcripts. HTBI primers were the set used in a first-round RT-PCR of the TCR CDR3. TCRdb fed the multiplex PCR reads into MiXCR, producing one record per CDR3 protein. In the table there are more than 450,000 distinct CDR3 sequences, about 20% of which are singletons.

The source material was blood. V is TRBV7-9 and J is TRBJ1-6; the D gene is possibly TRBD1 (5 bases). This sequence originates from a man aged 35 to 55 with Graves' ophthalmopathy. As DNA, the CDR3 is TGTGCCAGCAGCTTACAGGGTGATTCACCCCTCCACTTT. Translating gives CASSLQGDSPLHF.